The 21 T cell receptor beta chains in this list originate from one sample, sequenced in a study of T cell responses to AZD1222 COVID-19 vaccine. Sequencing was performed with immunoSEQ multiplex PCR; in TCRdb, only in-frame clones are kept and a portion is missing. This sample carries 120,000 or so clones, 70% to 90% of them seen once, and the ten largest clones take around 3%. The sequences come from peripheral blood, collected on day 0 of AZD1222 vaccination. Receptors were obtained from an adult in good health.

This chain joins TRBV28 and TRBJ1-2; TRBD1 agrees at 7 bases. Germline-derived CDR1 and CDR2 are MDHEN and SYDVKM. V gave up 6 bases and J gave up 6 bases; unmatched junction bases: 13. The CDR3 contains 15 residues. CDR3 bases: TGTGCCAGCAGGGATACGTACAGGGGTATAAATGGCTACACCTTC. Amino acids: CASRDTYRGINGYTF.

This chain links TRBV10-3 with TRBJ1-5; D is perhaps TRBD1 (5 bases). The V end was cut by 6 bases, the J end by 4 bases, with 10 bases between. CDR3 length: 13 amino acids. Germline values: CDR1 ENHRY, CDR2 SYGVKD. The CDR3 DNA sequence: TGTGCCATCAGCGCGACAGAAAATCAGCCCCAGCATTTT. It encodes CAISATENQPQHF.

The chain employs TRBV7-2 and TRBJ2-7; possible D gene TRBD1, 6 bases. Trimming shortened V by 2 bases and J by 5 bases, and 22 bases separated the two germline ends. Germline V gene sequence: CDR1 SGHTA, CDR2 FQGNSA. The CDR3 loop spans 17 amino acids. CDR3 nucleotide sequence: TGTGCCAGCAGCTTAAGGGCAGGGGCGGCGGTCCCCAACGAGCAGTACTTC. It codes for CASSLRAGAAVPNEQYF.

This rearrangement joins TRBV28 to TRBJ2-3; weak D call: TRBD2 (6 bases). Germline values: CDR1 MDHEN, CDR2 SYDVKM. The CDR3 length is 16 residues. Trimming pared 4 bases from V and 2 bases from J, leaving 16 bases between. The DNA of the CDR3 is TGTGCCAGCAGTTCACCCGCGGGGTCTTACACAGATACGCAGTATTTT. Translating it yields CASSSPAGSYTDTQYF.

Concerning this clone itself: Different DNA sequences within this sample yield the same CDR3. This chain uses TRBV18 with TRBJ2-1; D may be TRBD1 or TRBD2 (5 bases each). V lost 2 bases and J 4 bases, leaving 9 bases between the germline ends. In germline, CDR1 is KGHSH, CDR2 LQKENI. The CDR3 is 14 amino acids. The CDR3: CASSPVGVYNEQFF. Written as DNA, the CDR3 is TGTGCCAGCTCACCAGTGGGGGTTTACAATGAGCAGTTCTTC.

This clone is a singleton in its sample. This sequence joins TRBV11-2 and TRBJ2-1, with D possibly matching TRBD2 (6 bases). Looked up from germline, CDR1 is SGHAT and CDR2 is FQNNGV. V lost 5 bases and J 0 bases, leaving 23 bases between the germline ends. There are 19 residues in the CDR3. The CDR3 loop is CASSPRWVGGNSSYNEQFF. The CDR3 nucleotides are TGTGCCAGCAGCCCGCGGTGGGTCGGGGGAAATTCCTCCTACAATGAGCAGTTCTTC.

This chain connects TRBV4-2 to TRBJ2-1; 11 nucleotides align to TRBD2. Trimming took 4 bases from V and 6 from J; bases not matched to a gene: 8. Germline CDR1 and CDR2: LGHNA and YNFKEQ. The CDR3 runs to 16 residues. CDR3 residues: CASSRISGRAFNEQFF. For the CDR3, the DNA is TGTGCCAGCAGCCGGATTAGCGGGAGGGCCTTCAATGAGCAGTTCTTC.

The chain links TRBV6-5 to TRBJ1-1; D remains unclear. The CDR3 runs 13 residues. V lost 6 bases and J lost 5, with 13 bases in between. Germline lookup yields CDR1 MNHEY and CDR2 SVGAGI. The chain's CDR3 is CASRREGRTEAFF. In DNA form, the CDR3 reads TGTGCCAGCAGGAGGGAGGGCAGGACTGAAGCTTTCTTT.

The chain links TRBV5-1 to TRBJ2-7, with 7 nucleotides matching TRBD1. With V trimmed by 2 bases and J by 2 bases, 4 bases remained unmatched. The CDR3 runs to 14 residues. Germline V CDR1 and CDR2: SGHRS, YFSETQ. The CDR3 region has the DNA TGCGCCAGCAGCTTCAATACAGGGGCCTACGAGCAGTACTTC. As protein: CASSFNTGAYEQYF.

This chain joins TRBV30 and TRBJ2-1; TRBD2 matches at 9 bases. This CDR3 has 18 amino acids. Trimming at V came to 0 bases and at J to 4 bases, leaving 13 bases not matched to a gene. The V gene's germline CDR1 is GTSNPN and CDR2 SVGIG (reference sequence). CDR3 region: CAWSVSDSGSASYNEQFF. In nucleotides, the CDR3 is TGTGCCTGGAGTGTATCAGATAGCGGGAGTGCCAGTTACAATGAGCAGTTCTTC.

This clone was recorded a few times. This chain connects TRBV9 to TRBJ1-5, with 7 bases that match TRBD1. The CDR3 spans 14 residues. Losses at the gene ends were 7 bases for V and 2 bases for J; bases not matched to a gene: 6. The germline V gene has CDR1 SGDLS and CDR2 YYNGEE. CDR3 coding DNA: TGTGCCAGCGCACAGGGGAGTGGCAATCAGCCCCAGCATTTT. Residues: CASAQGSGNQPQHF.

The chain combines TRBV7-6 with TRBJ1-3, with 8 bases aligning to TRBD1. CDR3 length equals 17 residues. Germline V gene lookup returns CDR1 SGHVS and CDR2 FNYEAQ. The J segment lost 8 bases and the V segment lost 1 base, leaving 13 bases of the junction unmatched. The CDR3 reads CASSLGAGGAPFDTIYF. The DNA for the CDR3 is TGTGCCAGCAGCTTAGGCGCAGGGGGCGCCCCGTTTGACACCATATATTTT.

The chain uses TRBV12-3 or TRBV12-4 and TRBJ1-5; D gene unclear. V lost 2 bases and J lost 4, with 6 bases in between. CDR3 length equals 13 residues. CDR3 nucleotide sequence: TGTGCCAGCAGTTTAAGTCAGAATCAGCCCCAGCATTTT. Its protein product is CASSLSQNQPQHF.

The chain couples TRBV7-6 to TRBJ2-2, with D perhaps TRBD1 or TRBD2 (5 bases each). CDR3 size: 15 residues. Germline lookup yields CDR1 SGHVS and CDR2 FNYEAQ. The germline V and J ends were trimmed by 1 base and 5 bases, with 11 bases remaining between them. The CDR3, as DNA: TGTGCCAGCAGCTTAGGCTCAGGGAGTACCGGGGAGCTGTTTTTT. Its protein is CASSLGSGSTGELFF.

This chain connects TRBV7-3 to TRBJ2-2; a weak D match, TRBD2 (6 bases). The V gene's germline CDR1 is SGHTA and CDR2 FQGTGA. This CDR3 is built from 16 residues. Deletions cut 5 bases from V and 5 bases from J, with 18 bases between. CDR3 coding DNA: TGTGCCAGCAGCCCCACCAGGGCCGGGAGTACCGGGGAGCTGTTTTTT. It is translated as CASSPTRAGSTGELFF.

The gene calls are TRBV5-6 and TRBJ1-3; possibly TRBD1 for D (6 bases). V dropped 3 bases and J dropped 0 bases, with 13 bases sitting between them. The CDR3 is 16 amino acids. Looked up from germline, CDR1 is SGHDT and CDR2 is YYEEEE. This CDR3 is CASSSSLGGSGNTIYF. Written as DNA, the CDR3 is TGTGCCAGCAGCTCCTCGTTAGGGGGCTCTGGAAACACCATATATTTT.

This sequence joins TRBV10-3 and TRBJ1-2; D gene ambiguous. The CDR3 runs to 15 residues. Germline V gives CDR1 ENHRY, CDR2 SYGVKD. The V and J ends lost 3 bases and 0 bases respectively, with 11 bases between them. The CDR3 reads CAISEQGRTNYGYTF. The DNA for the CDR3 is TGTGCCATCAGTGAACAAGGACGGACTAACTATGGCTACACCTTC.

This clone has just one count. J is TRBJ1-1 and V is TRBV14; D not resolved. In germline, CDR1 is SGHDN, CDR2 FVKESK. Trimming cost V 6 bases and J 0 bases, with 8 bases left between them. The CDR3 is 13 residues long. The CDR3: CASRPHMNTEAFF. The CDR3 bases are TGTGCCAGCAGACCTCACATGAACACTGAAGCTTTCTTT.

The chain links TRBV2 to TRBJ2-1, with 9 bases that match TRBD2. Germline V gene sequence: CDR1 SNHLY, CDR2 FYNNEI. The junction had 5 bases not matched to a gene; V was cut back by 3 bases and J by 5 bases. The CDR3 is 15 amino acids. CDR3 sequence (DNA): TGTGCCAGCAGTGAGCACCTAGCGGGAAACAATGAGCAGTTCTTC. This translates into CASSEHLAGNNEQFF.

Only one count was recorded for this clone. The chain carries TRBV5-6 and TRBJ1-6, with TRBD1 matching over 9 bases. Germline assignment: CDR1 SGHDT and CDR2 YYEEEE. This CDR3 is 18 amino acids long. After removal of 5 bases from V and 8 bases from J, the junction contained 17 bases not matched to a gene. Here the CDR3 reads CASRAAGQGLLQDSPLHF. The CDR3 DNA reads TGTGCCAGCAGGGCCGCGGGACAGGGCCTCCTTCAGGATTCACCCCTCCACTTT.

The chain is built from TRBV19 and TRBJ1-2; D is unresolved. The V end lost 5 bases, the J end lost 2 bases, and 9 bases lay between the germline ends. This CDR3 spans 13 amino acids. Per the germline V gene, CDR1 is LNHDA and CDR2 is SQIVND (reference sequence). CDR3 sequence: CASSPGINYGYTF. DNA of the CDR3: TGTGCCAGTAGTCCGGGAATCAACTATGGCTACACCTTC.